The 10 T cell receptor beta chains listed next were all sequenced from one sample in a study of T cell responses to AZD1222 COVID-19 vaccine. The protocol was immunoSEQ multiplex PCR, while the TCRdb copy is restricted to in-frame clones and leaves out a portion. The repertoire holds some 130,000 clones, 85% to 95% seen once, with about 0.91% in the top ten. Sequenced material: peripheral blood, taken on day 0 of AZD1222 vaccination. Source of these receptors: an adult in good health.

This clone was recorded only once. The genes are TRBV19 and TRBJ1-1; D call uncertain. This CDR3 has 14 residues. Germline V gene data show CDR1 as LNHDA and CDR2 as SQIVND (reference sequence). Trimming cost V 3 bases and J 5 bases, with 13 bases left between them. CDR3 protein: CASSMNSMRTEAFF. The CDR3 nucleotides read TGTGCCAGTAGTATGAACAGCATGAGGACTGAAGCTTTCTTT.

The chain is built from TRBV5-1 and TRBJ1-2, with D tentatively TRBD1 (6 bases). Germline V CDR1 and CDR2: SGHRS, YFSETQ. The V end lost 5 bases, the J end lost 5 bases, and 16 bases lay between the germline ends. The CDR3 length is 14 residues. The CDR3 is CASSSISGAYGYTF. CDR3 in DNA: TGCGCCAGCAGTTCCATCTCGGGGGCTTATGGCTACACCTTC. Based on the CDR3 plus reference TRBV5-1 and TRBJ1-2, the full variable domain is KAGVTQTPRYLIKTRGQQVTLSCSPISGHRSVSWYQQTPGQGLQFLFEYFSETQRNKGNFPGRFSGRQFSNSRSEMNVSTLELGDSALYLCASSSISGAYGYTFGSGTRLTVV.

The chain is built from TRBV2 and TRBJ1-1; D perhaps matches TRBD1 (6 bases). CDR3 size: 13 residues. The V gene lost 11 bases and the J gene lost 0 bases, with 13 bases spanning the gap. Germline assignment: CDR1 SNHLY and CDR2 FYNNEI. The CDR3 protein is CAGRQELNTEAFF. The CDR3 nucleotides read TGTGCCGGGAGACAGGAGCTGAACACTGAAGCTTTCTTT.

The chain has TRBV29-1 and TRBJ1-2, with 8 bases lining up with TRBD1. Germline loops: CDR1 SQVTM, CDR2 ANQGSEA. CDR3 length: 13 amino acids. The V and J ends lost 1 base and 4 bases, in that order; junction bases with no gene match: 2. The CDR3 DNA sequence: TGCAGCGTTGAAGCCGGGACAGGCTATGGCTACACCTTC. Amino acid sequence: CSVEAGTGYGYTF.

This sequence joins TRBV5-4 and TRBJ2-5; 8 bases agree with TRBD2. Germline loops: CDR1 SGHNT, CDR2 YYREEE (reference sequence). The CDR3 has 16 residues. J was trimmed by 5 bases and V by 0 bases; bases with no gene match: 9. CDR3 sequence (DNA): TGTGCCAGCAGCTTGGGGACTAGCCCTACGTGGGAGACCCAGTACTTC. This translates into CASSLGTSPTWETQYF.

This clone was detected once. J is TRBJ1-5 and V is TRBV9; no reliable D call. The CDR3 has 13 residues. CDR1 and CDR2 from the germline V gene are SGDLS and YYNGEE. Trimming shortened V by 0 bases and J by 3 bases, and 4 bases separated the two germline ends. The CDR3 nucleotides read TGTGCCAGCAGCGTAGCTCTCAATCAGCCCCAGCATTTT. Its translation: CASSVALNQPQHF.

DNA for the CDR3: TGTGCCAGCAGTTTGCGGGGGGGGCTGGGGGAGCAGTACTTC. Translating gives CASSLRGGLGEQYF. The chain links TRBV27 to TRBJ2-7; TRBD2 matches at 9 bases. The trim removed 3 bases at V and 7 bases at J, leaving 7 bases unmatched. Per germline, CDR1 MNHEY and CDR2 SMNVEV (reference sequence). This CDR3 region has 14 residues.

V usage is TRBV11-3 and J usage is TRBJ1-2; D unclear. The germline V gene encodes CDR1 SGHNT and CDR2 YENEEA. The CDR3 is 13 amino acids. Trimming stripped 9 bases from V and 0 bases from J, with 11 bases between. CDR3 coding DNA: TGTGCCAGTCCCACCACATCTAACTATGGCTACACCTTC. Residues: CASPTTSNYGYTF.

This chain links TRBV5-4 with TRBJ2-7; TRBD1 matches 9 bases. The V gene's germline CDR1 is SGHNT and CDR2 YYREEE (reference sequence). V gave up 0 bases and J gave up 4 bases; unmatched junction bases: 11. The CDR3 has 17 amino acids. This chain's CDR3 is CASSLGGRTGAIYEQYF. In DNA, the CDR3 is TGTGCCAGCAGCTTGGGGGGCCGGACAGGGGCGATTTACGAGCAGTACTTC.

The chain uses TRBV6-5 and TRBJ1-2; D gene unclear. The CDR3 totals 13 residues. CDR1 and CDR2 (germline): MNHEY, SVGAGI. V was cut by 6 bases and J by 4 bases, with 12 bases left in between. For the CDR3, the DNA is TGTGCCAGCAGGAAGACGGCCTCCTATGGCTACACCTTC. Protein: CASRKTASYGYTF.